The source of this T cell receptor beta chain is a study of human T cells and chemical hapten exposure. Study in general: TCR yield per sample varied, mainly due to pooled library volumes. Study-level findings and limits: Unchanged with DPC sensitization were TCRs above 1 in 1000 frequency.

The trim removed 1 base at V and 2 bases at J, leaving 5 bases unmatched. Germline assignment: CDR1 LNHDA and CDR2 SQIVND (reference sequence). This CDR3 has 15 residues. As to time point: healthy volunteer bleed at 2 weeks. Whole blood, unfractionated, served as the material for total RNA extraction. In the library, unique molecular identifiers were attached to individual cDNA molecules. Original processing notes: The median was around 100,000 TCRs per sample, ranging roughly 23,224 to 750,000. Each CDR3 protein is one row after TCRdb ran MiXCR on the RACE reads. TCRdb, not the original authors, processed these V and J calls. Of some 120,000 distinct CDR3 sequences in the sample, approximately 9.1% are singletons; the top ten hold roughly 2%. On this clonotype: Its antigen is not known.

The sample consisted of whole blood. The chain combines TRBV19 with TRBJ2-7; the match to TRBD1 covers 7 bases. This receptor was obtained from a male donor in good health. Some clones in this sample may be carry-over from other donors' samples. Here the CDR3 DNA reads TGTGCCAGTAGTATAGCCTCCGGGACAGCCTACGAGCAGTACTTC. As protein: CASSIASGTAYEQYF.